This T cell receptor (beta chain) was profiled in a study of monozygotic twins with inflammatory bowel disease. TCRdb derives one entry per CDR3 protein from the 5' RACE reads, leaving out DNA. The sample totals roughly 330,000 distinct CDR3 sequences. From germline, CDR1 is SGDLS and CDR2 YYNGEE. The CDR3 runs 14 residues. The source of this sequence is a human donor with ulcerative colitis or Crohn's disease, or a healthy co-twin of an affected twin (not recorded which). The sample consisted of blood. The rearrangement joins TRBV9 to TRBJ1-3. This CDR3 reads CASSPRYSGNTIYF.